These T cell receptor beta chains were read from a single sample in a study of patients and donors after allogeneic stem cell transplantation. TCRdb redid the calling of the RT-PCR reads with MiXCR, one entry per CDR3 protein. The sample yields 390,000 or so distinct CDR3 sequences, 16% seen once. The sample comprised blood, either unsorted or a sorted T cell fraction (not recorded which). These TCRs come from a human donor who was either an allogeneic HSCT recipient or a stem cell or donor lymphocyte infusion donor (not recorded which). It is not recorded whose cells these are; they may come from a transplant donor. Each CDR3 is given with its conserved first and last residue. D genes are given only for firm matches. Rows give clone size only sometimes, using once, few, many, or a class for an expanded clone.

j_call v_call clone_size d_call cdr3_nt cdr3_aa
TRBJ1-2 TRBV7-9 few . TGTGCCAGCAGCTCGCCAAGGCCTAACTATGGCTACACCTTC CASSSPRPNYGYTF
TRBJ2-7 TRBV11-2 . . TGTGCCAGCAGCCCGATCGTGGCGGTGAGCTCCTACGAGCAGTACTTC CASSPIVAVSSYEQYF
TRBJ2-7 TRBV6-5 few . TGTGCCAGCAGTTACTCGGGGAAACTACCCTACGAGCAGTACTTC CASSYSGKLPYEQYF
TRBJ1-2 TRBV14 once . TGTGCCAGCAGCCGCGGCTGGGAGAGATATGGCTACACCTTC CASSRGWERYGYTF
TRBJ2-2 TRBV28 . . TGTGCCAGCACGGGGAGTCGATTGAACACCGGGGAGCTGTTTTTT CASTGSRLNTGELFF
TRBJ2-1 TRBV4-3 many . TGCGCCAGCAGCCCGGGAACCAAGGGGACTTCAAACAATGAGCAGTTCTTC CASSPGTKGTSNNEQFF
TRBJ1-1 TRBV12-3/TRBV12-4 . . TGTGCCAGCAGTTTAGCGTGGAGAGCTTTCTTT CASSLAWRAFF
TRBJ2-1 TRBV18 . . TGTGCCAGCTCTCTTTGGACGGGCCCACAGCCGGGGAATGAGCAGTTCTTC CASSLWTGPQPGNEQFF
TRBJ1-1 TRBV6-1 few . TGTGCCAGCAGACGCAGGGTGGCCCCGAACACTGAAGCTTTCTTT CASRRRVAPNTEAFF
TRBJ2-7 TRBV12-3/TRBV12-4 many . TGTGCCAGCAGTTTTAGGGCCTCCTACGAGCAGTACTTC CASSFRASYEQYF
TRBJ2-1 TRBV12-3/TRBV12-4 . . TGTGCCAGCATTACAGGGCGCGAGCAGTTCTTC CASITGREQFF
TRBJ1-2 TRBV10-3 . TRBD1 TGTGCCATCATGGGACAGGGGGAAGGCTACACCTTC CAIMGQGEGYTF
TRBJ2-7 TRBV5-1 many TRBD1 TGCGCCAGCAGCCCTGGGACAGTGAGCTCCTACGAGCAGTACTTC CASSPGTVSSYEQYF
TRBJ2-1 TRBV20-1 few TRBD2 TGCAGTGCTTACTCCGGGACTAGCGGGAGTACGGAGCAGTTCTTC CSAYSGTSGSTEQFF
TRBJ2-7 TRBV3-1 few . TGTGCCAGCAGCCAGACTAGCGAGCAGTACTTC CASSQTSEQYF
TRBJ2-7 TRBV6-5 few TRBD2 TGTGCCAGCAGTTACAGGGGACTAGCGGGAGTCGAGCAGTACTTC CASSYRGLAGVEQYF
TRBJ1-3 TRBV5-5 . . TGTGCCAGCAGTCCCGGGTCAGGTACCTCTGGAAACACCATATATTTT CASSPGSGTSGNTIYF
TRBJ2-2 TRBV7-9 . TRBD1 TGTGCCAGCAGCCCACGGGACAGGGTGGGAACCGGGGAGCTGTTTTTT CASSPRDRVGTGELFF
TRBJ2-6 TRBV4-3 . . TGCGCCAGCAGCCAAGACTTTAAGGGGGGCTCTGGGGCCAACGTCCTGACTTTC CASSQDFKGGSGANVLTF
TRBJ2-4 TRBV6-2/TRBV6-3 . TRBD1 TGTGCCAGCAGCCCAATCACGGACAGGATCATAGCCAAAAACATTCAGTACTTC CASSPITDRIIAKNIQYF
TRBJ1-5 TRBV2 . TRBD1 TGTGCCAGCAGTGAAAAGCAGGGGGCAAGGCAGCCCCAGCATTTT CASSEKQGARQPQHF
TRBJ1-2 TRBV4-1 . . TGCGCCAGCAGCCAAGGCATAGGGTTCGGCTATGGCTACACCTTC CASSQGIGFGYGYTF